What follows are 15 T cell receptor beta chains derived from one specimen sequenced in a study of cytomegalovirus exposure and HLA in healthy donors. Primers included in the PCR were 60 Vbeta and 13 Jbeta primers. Profiling relied on immunoSEQ multiplex PCR, and the TCRdb table lists in-frame clones only, not all of them. The profile shows around 170,000 clones, 76% of them singletons. The sample comprised PBMCs. The receptors here all came from a man younger than 35 in good health and CMV-seronegative.

The rearrangement links TRBV5-1 to TRBJ2-2, with 8 positions matching TRBD1. Looked up from germline, CDR1 is SGHRS and CDR2 is YFSETQ. The CDR3 is 16 residues long. Trimming took 3 bases from V and 4 from J; bases not matched to a gene: 8. The CDR3 nucleotides are TGCGCCAGCAGCTCCACAGGGGGGCTTATCACCGGGGAGCTGTTTTTT. Its translation is CASSSTGGLITGELFF.

V gene TRBV20-1 combines with J gene TRBJ1-4; D gene unclear. The germline V and J ends were trimmed by 5 bases and 8 bases, with 9 bases remaining between them. CDR1 DFQATT and CDR2 SNEGSKA come from the germline V gene (reference sequence). CDR3 size: 11 residues. The CDR3 is CSASTKEKLFF. The CDR3 region has the DNA TGCAGTGCTTCTACCAAAGAAAAACTGTTTTTT.

This chain connects TRBV19 to TRBJ2-7; tentatively, D is TRBD1 (6 bases). CDR3 size: 12 residues. Trimming took off 4 bases at V and 2 bases at J, with 6 bases between the two ends. Per the germline V gene, CDR1 is LNHDA and CDR2 is SQIVND (reference sequence). CDR3 coding DNA: TGTGCCAGTAGTAGGGGGCCCTACGAGCAGTACTTC. Translating gives CASSRGPYEQYF. Looking up the rest from reference TRBV19 and TRBJ2-7 gives the full variable domain: DGGITQSPKYLFRKEGQNVTLSCEQNLNHDAMYWYRQDPGQGLRLIYYSQIVNDFQKGDIAEGYSVSREKKESFPLTVTSAQKNPTAFYLCASSRGPYEQYFGPGTRLTVT.

This chain links TRBV6-5 with TRBJ1-4, with D perhaps TRBD1 (5 bases). The CDR3 contains 14 residues. V was shortened by 5 bases and J by 7 bases, with 14 bases between the two germline ends. Germline values: CDR1 MNHEY, CDR2 SVGAGI. The CDR3 region has the DNA TGTGCCAGCAGTCGGGGGGGGACCTTTGAAAAACTGTTTTTT. Its translation: CASSRGGTFEKLFF.

The V call is TRBV9, the J call TRBJ1-5, with D possibly being TRBD1 (6 bases). Germline CDR1 is SGDLS and CDR2 is YYNGEE. This CDR3 has 14 residues. Trimming shortened V by 3 bases and J by 3 bases, and 10 bases separated the two germline ends. The CDR3 nucleotides are TGTGCCAGCAGCGGACAGGAATACAATCAGCCCCAGCATTTT. Translating it yields CASSGQEYNQPQHF.

This chain links TRBV5-1 with TRBJ2-7; 10 bases are a match to TRBD2. The CDR3 sequence is 18 residues long. Per germline, CDR1 SGHRS and CDR2 YFSETQ. Trimming removed 3 bases from V and 0 bases from J; junction bases left unmatched: 12. The CDR3 nucleotides read TGCGCCAGCAGCTCCAACCCTACTAGCGGGGCGGCCTCCTACGAGCAGTACTTC. Protein: CASSSNPTSGAASYEQYF.

The chain recombines TRBV29-1 with TRBJ2-5; D is possibly TRBD1 (6 bases). The J call may be wrong; the DNA end is better matched by TRBJ2-7. The CDR3 sequence is 13 residues long. Germline lookup yields CDR1 SQVTM and CDR2 ANQGSEA. CDR3 in amino acids: CSVTGTGSYEQYF. In nucleotides, the CDR3 is TGCAGCGTAACAGGGACGGGTTCCTACGAGCAGTACTTC.

V gene TRBV27 combines with J gene TRBJ2-5, with D possibly TRBD1 on 6 matching bases. Germline assignment: CDR1 MNHEY and CDR2 SMNVEV (reference sequence). The CDR3 is made up of 13 amino acids. With 3 bases removed from V and 9 bases from J, the gap between germline ends came to 14 bases. CDR3 sequence (DNA): TGTGCCAGCAGTTTCAGGGGCGACACGGCCCAGTACTTC. It codes for CASSFRGDTAQYF.

This clone was seen a handful of times. The rearrangement uses TRBV7-2 and TRBJ1-1; a weak D match, TRBD1 (6 bases). Between the trimmed V and J ends, which lost 5 bases and 0 bases, there was a span of 19 bases. The CDR3 length is 17 residues. Germline CDR1 and CDR2: SGHTA and FQGNSA. The CDR3 protein is CASSLRQEAPMNTEAFF. DNA of the CDR3: TGTGCCAGCAGCCTTAGACAGGAGGCACCGATGAACACTGAAGCTTTCTTT.

This rearrangement joins TRBV11-1 to TRBJ2-2; 10 positions match TRBD1. Germline-derived CDR1 and CDR2 are SGHAT and FQDESV (reference sequence). The V and J ends lost 4 bases and 4 bases, in that order; junction bases with no gene match: 0. The CDR3 sequence is 14 residues long. CDR3 amino acids: CASSWDRGTGELFF. The CDR3 nucleotides are TGTGCCAGCAGCTGGGACAGGGGCACCGGGGAGCTGTTTTTT.

The chain joins TRBV5-1 to TRBJ2-5; 10 bases match TRBD2. The CDR3 sequence is 14 residues long. The germline V gene has CDR1 SGHRS and CDR2 YFSETQ. Trimming removed 4 bases from V and 5 bases from J; junction bases left unmatched: 5. In DNA form, the CDR3 reads TGCGCCAGCAGCCTAGCGGGGGTCGAGGAGACCCAGTACTTC. This encodes CASSLAGVEETQYF.

This chain links TRBV14 with TRBJ2-7; a possible D gene is TRBD1 (5 bases). This CDR3 is 14 amino acids long. V lost 4 bases to trimming and J lost 3 bases, with 13 bases between them. Germline-derived CDR1 and CDR2 are SGHDN and FVKESK. In DNA, the CDR3 is TGTGCCAGCAGCCGCACGGCAGGGATCTACGAGCAGTACTTC. This codes for CASSRTAGIYEQYF.

V gene TRBV19 combines with J gene TRBJ1-5; D unresolved. The germline gives CDR1 LNHDA, CDR2 SQIVND (reference sequence). Trimming pared 2 bases from V and 3 bases from J, leaving 11 bases between. This CDR3 contains 15 residues. CDR3 sequence: CASSITRQDNQPQHF. The CDR3 region has the DNA TGTGCCAGTAGTATAACTCGACAAGACAATCAGCCCCAGCATTTT.

Comments on this clone: Relative to the germline gene, one junction end is altered; a read error may explain this. The V call is TRBV6-1, the J call TRBJ2-7; tentatively, D is TRBD2 (7 bases). This CDR3 has 14 residues. Germline V gene data show CDR1 as MNHNS and CDR2 as SASEGT. CDR3 amino acids: CASSEAGHYDEQYF. For the CDR3, the DNA is TGTGCCAGCAGCGAAGCGGGACATTACGACGAGCAGTACTTC.

This clone was detected only a few times. The genes are TRBV11-1 and TRBJ2-1; TRBD1 matches 12 bases. CDR3 length: 14 residues. V trimming: 9 bases; J trimming: 10 bases; junction bases outside the gene matches: 10. Germline loops: CDR1 SGHAT, CDR2 FQDESV (reference sequence). The CDR3 DNA follows: TGTGCCAGTACGAAGGGACAGGGGGCGTGGGAGCAGTTCTTC. Amino acid sequence: CASTKGQGAWEQFF.